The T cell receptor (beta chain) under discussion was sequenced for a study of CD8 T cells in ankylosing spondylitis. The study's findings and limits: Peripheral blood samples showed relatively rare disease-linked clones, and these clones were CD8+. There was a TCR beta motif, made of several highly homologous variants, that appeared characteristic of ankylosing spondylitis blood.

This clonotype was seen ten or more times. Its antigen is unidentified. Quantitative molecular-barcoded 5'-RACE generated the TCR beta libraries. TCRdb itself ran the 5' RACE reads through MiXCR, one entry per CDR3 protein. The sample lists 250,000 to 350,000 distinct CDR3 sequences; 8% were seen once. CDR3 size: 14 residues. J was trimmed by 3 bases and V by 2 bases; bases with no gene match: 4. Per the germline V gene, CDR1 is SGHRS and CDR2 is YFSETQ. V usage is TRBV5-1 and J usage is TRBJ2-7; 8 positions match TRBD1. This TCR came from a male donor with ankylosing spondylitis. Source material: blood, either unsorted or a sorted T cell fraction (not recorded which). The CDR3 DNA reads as TGCGCCAGCAGCTTCGGGACAGGAGGCTACGAGCAGTACTTC. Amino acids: CASSFGTGGYEQYF.